Listed below are T cell receptor beta chains from one sample, sequenced in a study of blood T cell repertoires in COVID-19. Assay: immunoSEQ multiplex PCR; the TCRdb copy retains only in-frame clones and omits some. The sample holds approximately 110,000 clones, 70% to 85% seen once. The source material was peripheral blood. The origin of the receptors is a woman of 80 years or more with active or convalescent COVID-19. Each CDR3 is given with its conserved first and last residue. Each record gives: D gene, CDR3 length, V gene, clone size, J gene, CDR3 protein, CDR3 DNA. The D gene is left open where the match is weak. Not all rows give a size; the values are once, few, many and, for expanded clones, a class.

>.|14|TRBV6-5|once|TRBJ1-3
CASRAGFSGNTIYF
TGTGCCAGCAGGGCGGGATTCTCTGGAAACACCATATATTTT
>TRBD2|16|TRBV3-1/TRBV3-2|.|TRBJ2-5
CASSQVELAGQETQYF
TGTGCCAGCAGCCAAGTTGAACTAGCGGGTCAAGAGACCCAGTACTTC
>TRBD2|14|TRBV5-1|once|TRBJ2-1
CASLSGRSSSEQFF
TGCGCCAGCCTTAGCGGGAGGTCCTCTTCTGAGCAGTTCTTC
>TRBD2|15|TRBV28|.|TRBJ2-1
CASSPGLAGYNEQFF
TGTGCCAGCAGTCCGGGACTAGCGGGCTACAATGAGCAGTTCTTC
>TRBD2|21|TRBV14|.|TRBJ2-1
CASSQRRGLAGGRGITDEQFF
TGTGCCAGCAGCCAAAGAAGGGGACTAGCGGGAGGGAGAGGTATTACGGATGAGCAGTTCTTC
>.|13|TRBV5-1|.|TRBJ2-3
CASSSHPTDTQYF
TGCGCCAGCAGCTCACATCCCACAGATACGCAGTATTTT
>.|15|TRBV7-6|.|TRBJ2-7
CASSLQGTGNYEQYF
TGTGCCAGCAGCCTACAAGGTACCGGGAACTACGAGCAGTACTTC
>.|11|TRBV20-1|.|TRBJ1-1
CSARKGREAFF
TGCAGTGCTAGAAAGGGGCGCGAAGCTTTCTTT
>TRBD1|14|TRBV28|.|TRBJ2-7
CASRSQGDSYEQYF
TGTGCCAGCAGGTCACAGGGGGACTCCTACGAGCAGTACTTC
>.|14|TRBV7-2|.|TRBJ2-5
CASSLGGGRETQYF
TGTGCCAGCAGCTTAGGGGGCGGAAGGGAGACCCAGTACTTC
>.|15|TRBV5-8|.|TRBJ1-1
CASSLAPLGGTEAFF
TGTGCCAGCAGCTTGGCACCCTTGGGGGGCACTGAAGCTTTCTTT